This TCR beta chain was documented in a study of shared clonotypes between healthy human individuals. Background on the study: Plates per donor: three CD4 naive, three CD4 memory, two CD8 naive, one CD8 memory.

For this clone: Its antigen is not identified. Other DNA sequences in the sample encode the same CDR3.

The CDR3 has 12 residues. Germline V gene sequence: CDR1 SGHVS, CDR2 FQNEAQ. The V and J ends lost 1 base and 6 bases respectively, with 4 bases between them. Terminally differentiated effector memory CD45RA+ cells were left out of the naive CD8 fraction, which was CD45RO-negative and positively selected for CCR7. The repertoire was sequenced with immunoSEQ multiplex PCR; TCRdb's copy has only in-frame clones and lacks some. The repertoire consists of some 2 million clones, with around 96% occurring once and the leading ten covering 0.95% to 1.5%. Study results and limitations: Clonotype sharing across several donors was observed for 4.5% to 6.5% of naive CD4 clonotypes.

This receptor was obtained from a young man in good health. The sequenced material came from naive CD8+ T cells sorted from blood. V usage is TRBV7-8 and J usage is TRBJ2-1; D is unresolved. CDR3 nucleotide sequence: TGTGCCAGCAGCTTAGGGGTCAATGAGCAGTTCTTC. Translating gives CASSLGVNEQFF.